This is a list of T cell receptor beta chains from one sample in a study of CXCR3-negative and CXCR3-positive naive CD8 T cells. With the 5' RACE reads reprocessed, TCRdb shows one record per CDR3 protein and no DNA. This repertoire includes under 90,000 distinct CDR3 sequences. The sequenced sample was naive CXCR3+ CD8+ T cells from blood. The origin of the receptors is a human donor in good health. Some clones in this sample may be carry-over from other donors' samples. The CDR3 runs from the conserved cysteine through the conserved F or W.

v_call	j_call	cdr3_aa
TRBV7-9	TRBJ2-7	CASTVPGQGTYEQYF
TRBV20-1	TRBJ2-2	CSAIPGGPSNTGELFF
TRBV29-1	TRBJ2-1	CSGRDGTYNEQFF
TRBV19	TRBJ2-7	CASSIRWTGSYEQYF
TRBV28	TRBJ2-7	CASSFTGNSYEQYF
TRBV7-3	TRBJ2-1	CASSLNSLDEQFF
TRBV27	TRBJ2-1	CASSHRPAYNEQFF
TRBV7-7	TRBJ2-1	CASSKGGLAGFSYNEQFF
TRBV11-2	TRBJ1-2	CASSPPGRGWLDGYTF
TRBV12-3/TRBV12-4	TRBJ2-1	CASSFFLTSYNEQFF
TRBV4-1	TRBJ1-4	CASSQAGQLRGEGLFF
TRBV2	TRBJ2-3	CASSEGAGSSTDTQYF
TRBV7-8	TRBJ1-5	CASSPSSGGTPQHF
TRBV12-3/TRBV12-4	TRBJ2-7	CAILGASGREQYF
TRBV11-3	TRBJ2-2	CASSPTLNTGELFF
TRBV9	TRBJ2-3	CASSDASGPTDTQYF
TRBV19	TRBJ2-1	CASSIRRDQFF
TRBV10-2	TRBJ1-5	CASSERGEVQPQHF
TRBV10-3	TRBJ2-2	CAISETGLAGKTNTGELFF
TRBV6-6	TRBJ1-5	CASSPGGNRQPQHF
TRBV28	TRBJ1-1	CASSYGDDTEAFF
TRBV15	TRBJ2-5	CATSRDFSGGAETQYF
TRBV6-5	TRBJ2-5	CASSFGTPQETQYF
TRBV5-1	TRBJ2-1	CASGSGLAYNEQFF
TRBV7-6	TRBJ2-7	CASSLVVDPGDYEQYF
TRBV23-1	TRBJ2-5	CASSQSPGLETQYF
TRBV7-9	TRBJ2-1	CASSLAWYIAGDNEQFF
TRBV27	TRBJ2-4	CASSLLGPHRDIQYF
TRBV6-5	TRBJ1-4	CASSHALSGGTAEKLFF
TRBV7-6	TRBJ2-5	CASSPLDRYQETQYF
TRBV28	TRBJ2-5	CASSQAGSGQETQYF
TRBV4-1	TRBJ2-5	CASSQLQGQETQYF
TRBV7-2	TRBJ2-7	CASRRRTGVWDEQYF
TRBV28	TRBJ1-1	CASNLETGGGGIDTEAFF
TRBV6-6	TRBJ2-4	CASQGVDRAKVVKNIQYF
TRBV7-6	TRBJ1-1	CASSLGTGTEAFF
TRBV7-8	TRBJ1-2	CASSTDRAQPDYGYTF
TRBV28	TRBJ2-2	CASRRQGPGELFF
TRBV29-1	TRBJ1-5	CSVEGPDSQHF
TRBV10-3	TRBJ2-7	CAISDGAPHLGYYEQYF